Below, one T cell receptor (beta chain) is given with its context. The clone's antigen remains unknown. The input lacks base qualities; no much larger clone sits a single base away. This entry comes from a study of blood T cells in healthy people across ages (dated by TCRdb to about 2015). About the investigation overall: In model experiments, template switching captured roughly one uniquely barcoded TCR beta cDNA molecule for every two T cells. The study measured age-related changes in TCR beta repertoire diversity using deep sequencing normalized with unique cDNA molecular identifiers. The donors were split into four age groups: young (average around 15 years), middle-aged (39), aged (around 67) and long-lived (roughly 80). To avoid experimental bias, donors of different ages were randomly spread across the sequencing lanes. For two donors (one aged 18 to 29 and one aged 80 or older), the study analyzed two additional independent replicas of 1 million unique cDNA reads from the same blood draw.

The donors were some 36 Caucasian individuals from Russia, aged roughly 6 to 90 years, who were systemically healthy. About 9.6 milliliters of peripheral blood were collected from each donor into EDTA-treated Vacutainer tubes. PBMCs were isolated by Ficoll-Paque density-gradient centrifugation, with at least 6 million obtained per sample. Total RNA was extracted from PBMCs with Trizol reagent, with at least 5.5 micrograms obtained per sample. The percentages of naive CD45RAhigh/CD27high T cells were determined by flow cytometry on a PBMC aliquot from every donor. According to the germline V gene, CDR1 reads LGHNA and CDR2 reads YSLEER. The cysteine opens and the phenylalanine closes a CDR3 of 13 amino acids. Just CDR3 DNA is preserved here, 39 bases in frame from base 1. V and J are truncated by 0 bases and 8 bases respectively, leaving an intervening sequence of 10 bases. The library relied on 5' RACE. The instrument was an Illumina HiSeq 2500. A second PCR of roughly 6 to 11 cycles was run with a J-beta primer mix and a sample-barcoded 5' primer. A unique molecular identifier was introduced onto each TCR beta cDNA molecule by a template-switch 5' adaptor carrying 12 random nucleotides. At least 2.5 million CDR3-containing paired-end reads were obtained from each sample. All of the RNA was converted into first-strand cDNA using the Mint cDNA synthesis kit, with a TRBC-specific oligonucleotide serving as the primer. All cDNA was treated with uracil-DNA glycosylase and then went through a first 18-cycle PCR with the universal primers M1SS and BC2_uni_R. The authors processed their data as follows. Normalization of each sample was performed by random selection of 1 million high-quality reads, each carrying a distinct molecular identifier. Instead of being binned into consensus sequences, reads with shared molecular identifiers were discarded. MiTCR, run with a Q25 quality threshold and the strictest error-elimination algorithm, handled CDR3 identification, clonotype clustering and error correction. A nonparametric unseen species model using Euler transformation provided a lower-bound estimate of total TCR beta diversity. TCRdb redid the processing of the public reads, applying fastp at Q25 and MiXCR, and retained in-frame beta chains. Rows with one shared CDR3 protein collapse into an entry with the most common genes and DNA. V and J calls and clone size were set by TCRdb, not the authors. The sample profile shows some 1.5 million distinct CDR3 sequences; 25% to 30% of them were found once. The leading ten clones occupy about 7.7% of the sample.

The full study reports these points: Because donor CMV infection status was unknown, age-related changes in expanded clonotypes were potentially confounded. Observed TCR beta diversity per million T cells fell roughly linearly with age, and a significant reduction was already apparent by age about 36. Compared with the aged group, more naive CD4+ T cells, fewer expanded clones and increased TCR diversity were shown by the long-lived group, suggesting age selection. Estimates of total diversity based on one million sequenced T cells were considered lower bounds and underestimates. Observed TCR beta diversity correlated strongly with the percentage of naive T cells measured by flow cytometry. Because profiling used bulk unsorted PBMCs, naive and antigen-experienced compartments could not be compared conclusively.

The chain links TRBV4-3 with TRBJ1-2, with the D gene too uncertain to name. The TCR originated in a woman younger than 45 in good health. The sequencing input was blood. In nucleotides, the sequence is TGCGCCAGCAGCCAAGATGGCAGGCAAGGCTACACCTTC. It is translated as CASSQDGRQGYTF.